A single sample gave rise to the 3 T cell receptor beta chains below, sequenced in a study of memory CD4+ T cells and cytomegalovirus serostatus. The sort gate was single viable CD3+CD4+CD8-CD45RO+ cells for memory CD4+ T cells. Profiling relied on immunoSEQ multiplex PCR, and the TCRdb table lists in-frame clones only, not all of them. The sample lists about 38,000 clones, around 80% occurring once. Sequences were obtained from memory CD4+ T cells from blood. These receptors were taken from an adult in good health and CMV-seropositive.

The genes are TRBV4-1 and TRBJ1-2; D gene unclear. From germline, CDR1 is MGHRA and CDR2 YSYEKL. CDR3 length equals 15 residues. V dropped 0 bases and J dropped 4 bases, with 12 bases sitting between them. The CDR3 DNA reads as TGCGCCAGCAGCCAAGATCGTATTGACCCCTATGGCTACACCTTC. This gives the protein CASSQDRIDPYGYTF.

The CDR3 here is CASSQERQPTYGYTF. In DNA, the CDR3 is TGCGCCAGCAGCCAAGAGAGGCAGCCTACCTATGGCTACACCTTC. The chain links TRBV4-3 to TRBJ1-2; D uncertain. CDR1 is LGHNA, CDR2 YSLEER, per germline. CDR3 length equals 15 residues. The V and J ends lost 0 bases and 4 bases respectively, with 12 bases between them.

For this clone: Other nucleotide sequences in the sample specify the same CDR3. This chain joins TRBV28 and TRBJ2-7; D gene ambiguous. Germline V gene data show CDR1 as MDHEN and CDR2 as SYDVKM. V was pared by 1 base and J by 6 bases, with 4 bases between. The CDR3 length is 11 residues. In DNA, the CDR3 is TGTGCCAGCAGTTTATCGCGCGAGCAGTACTTC. Its translation is CASSLSREQYF.